This T cell receptor (beta chain) originates from a study of cytomegalovirus exposure and HLA in healthy donors (dated by TCRdb to between 2016 and 2019). Turning to the overall study: An earlier analysis of some 500 of the donors reported 276 Gb of sequence data and some 120 million unique TCR beta sequences from about 179 million T cells. A later genetic analysis took genome-wide SNP genotypes for about three fifths of the 666 donors and used that subset as a discovery cohort. High-throughput TCR immunosequencing, statistical association of individual TCRs with disease status, and machine learning were combined to predict cytomegalovirus infection status. Among about 410 genotyped donors of the cohort, an average of approximately 200,000 unique TCR beta nucleotide sequences was sequenced per donor, of which about 18% were non-productive. The study was designed to test whether signatures of past pathogen exposure could be identified by cataloging public T cell receptors. Several DR-DQ haplotypes were handled as single units for association and clustering, since linkage in the cohort was strong. Donor age, sex, ethnicity and CMV serostatus were compiled together with the repertoire data. Both class I and class II loci were covered by HLA typing, at four-digit resolution. A later analysis re-analyzed previously published TCR beta repertoires from 666 donors and added high-resolution HLA genotyping to study TCR occurrence patterns. An earlier analysis of around 580 of the donors used high-throughput TCR beta sequencing to judge whether each TCR beta V gene segment behaved as functional or pseudogenic. The number of typed donors differed by locus: roughly 629-630 for A, B, C, DRB1 and DQB1; approximately 540 for DQA1; over 600 for DPA1; and some 430 for DPB1. In the later analysis, no new phenotypic data were used to find candidate immune exposures; instead, reliance was placed on TCR beta sequences and their occurrence across donors. All discovery cohort repertoires had been generated on a single sequencing platform. Using immunosequencing, the study profiled T cell repertoires from about 650 subjects and related those repertoires to cytomegalovirus serostatus. The genetic ancestry cluster associated with self-reported Caucasian donors included about 84% of the 300 to 400 genotyped donors. A separate validation cohort of 90 to 150 different subjects was used in addition to the 666-subject first cohort. An early release that covered around 590 HLA-typed donors contained about 300 gigabases of sequencing data and roughly 84 million unique TCR sequences. Study-wide findings and limitations: The earlier analysis of a few hundred of the donors excluded some 15 rarely observed V segments, including chromosome 9 orphons, because counts were too low. In a later analysis, HLA-associated TCR beta chains showed more clonal expansion and lower generation probabilities than non-associated chains that were equally common. A further reported finding was that TCR beta sequences accurately predicted the HLA-A and HLA-B alleles for most subjects in the first cohort. Most TCR sequences were observed very rarely across donors, whereas some public TCRs were present in many individuals. The only immune exposure information available for the cohort was CMV serostatus. Assigning TCR associations to individual alleles was difficult when HLA alleles, especially DR and DQ, strongly co-occurred. In this cohort, only TCR beta chains were sequenced, and detectable features were limited by the absence of alpha or paired-chain data. According to the authors, the approach could potentially be generalized to other disease states and immunological phenotypes. In a later analysis, several top co-occurrence clusters were reported to appear linked to parvovirus B19, influenza, CMV and Epstein-Barr virus. A total of 150 to 200 TCR beta chains were listed by the study as associated with cytomegalovirus. According to a later genetic analysis, donors in an Asian-associated ancestry cluster had fewer N-insertions in productive TCRs than the approximately 670-donor mean. Because HLA typing was missing for some donors at each locus, association tests included only the typed subset. Most CMV-associated TCR beta chains appeared to be HLA-restricted in a later analysis, and the HLA associations seemed to be driven largely by CMV exposure. Presence/absence analyses assumed roughly uniform sequencing depth across donors, an assumption that may not hold. An earlier analysis of 587 of the donors showed that most TCR beta V segments appeared in productive rearrangements either about 90% or about 30% of the time, which broadly matched IMGT annotations. Linkage disequilibrium might explain the correlated functional status among segregating V segments, but an unknown experimental factor could not be excluded. In vitro tests confirmed that a few of the cytomegalovirus-associated TCR beta chains recognize cytomegalovirus antigens. Some IMGT-functional V segments, including TRBV6-2 and TRBV6-3, could not be told apart with the 87-base-pair reads, so those segments were excluded. In a later genetic analysis, a missense DCLRE1C variant was associated with V-gene and J-gene trimming of TCR beta chains, and the association was replicated in an independent cohort. In a later analysis, the rate of TCR association differed among HLA loci, with DRB1 alleles having the most associated TCRs and HLA-C alleles having the fewest. A later analysis associated about 16,000 TCR beta sequences with specific HLA alleles at a false discovery rate of 0.05. A cluster of highly shared sequence variants was judged likely to be a technical artifact of the sequencing pipeline. Cytomegalovirus status was reported to be diagnosed by the classifier with high specificity and sensitivity in both the original and validation cohorts.

The cohort was made up of under 800 healthy bone marrow donors. At the time of sampling, every cohort member was nominally healthy, though immune exposures that went unrecorded were likely present. The donor was CMV seropositive and was included in the group of 289 seropositive cohort members. A peripheral blood sample was collected from each donor, and TCR beta sequencing was performed on peripheral blood mononuclear cells. Genomic DNA extraction from the blood cell samples was performed with the Qiagen DNeasy Blood Extraction Kit. Libraries were built with the immunoSEQ multiplex PCR assay. For the multiplex PCR, a mixture combining 60 forward primers for TCR Vbeta segments and 13 reverse primers for TCR Jbeta segments was used. The CDR3 region of rearranged TCR beta genes was amplified from genomic DNA with a multiplex PCR assay. The Illumina HiSeq System was used to sequence the amplified TCR beta libraries as 87-base-pair reads. The study's processing was this. Across the 700 or so repertoires, a later analysis counted some 81 million unique TCR beta chains, roughly 11 million of which were shared by at least two donors. A nearest-neighbor algorithm error-corrected the raw reads and collapsed the reads into unique sequences, merging closely related sequences to remove PCR and sequencing errors. CDR3 sequences were aligned to IMGT reference sequences to assign V, D and J gene segments. Each retained sequence needed at least a six-nucleotide match to both a V gene segment and a J gene segment. A rearrangement was called productive if the CDR3 had no stop codons and remained in frame with V and J, and every other rearrangement was called non-productive. CDR3 was defined according to IMGT convention as the region running from the second conserved V-encoded cysteine to the conserved J-encoded phenylalanine. In an earlier analysis of around 540 of the donors, sequences lacking an unambiguous match to a single V gene segment were excluded. An earlier analysis of several hundred of the donors called V segments functional above 56.7% productive rearrangements and segregating when the between-donor standard deviation exceeded 5%. A statistical classification framework was developed to diagnose cytomegalovirus status using the catalog of TCR beta chain sequences. In a later analysis, TCR nucleotide sequences were compared against IMGT/GENE-DB human TR gene sequences so that V and J genes could be assigned. In a later analysis, CDR3 sequences and most-parsimonious VDJ recombination scenarios were assigned using the TCRdist pipeline. A later analysis defined each TCR beta chain by its CDR3 amino acid sequence plus V-gene family, and excluded reads lacking a unique V-gene family. To address suspected cross-contamination and a sequencing artifact, a later analysis removed a few hundred highly shared, low-generation-probability nucleotide sequences. A later analysis calculated a clonal expansion index for each public chain from normalized within-repertoire ranks of inferred template counts. In a later analysis, generation probabilities were computed with a VDJ recombination model fitted to out-of-frame rearrangements, and the resulting probabilities were checked against IGoR. A later analysis scored TCR-TCR, TCR-HLA and TCR-CMV co-occurrence with hypergeometric tests, applying a repertoire-size bias correction to TCR pairs. False discovery rates were estimated in a later analysis by permuting HLA or CMV assignments 20 times. In a later analysis, co-occurring TCRs were grouped using DBSCAN, and TCRdist sequence similarity was added for clustering within HLA-allele-positive subsets. Co-occurrence clustering excluded repertoires with fewer than 30,000 or more than 120,000 public chains, plus five with anomalous nucleotide sharing. In its TCRdb copy, this immuneACCESS table keeps in-frame sequences only and misses some clones. Where compared with another copy, unresolved V genes explain less than half of these, and the others have no known cause. V, J and clone size reflect that table, while D and trimming were determined from the DNA. This sample lists approximately 190,000 clones; over 65% were detected once. Approximately 3.6% of the sample is held by the ten biggest clonotypes.

The CDR3 starts with the cysteine, ends with the phenylalanine, and has 15 residues. This entry keeps only the CDR3 DNA: 45 bases, framed from base 1. The V end gives up 1 base and the J end 5 bases, leaving 8 bases in the junction not matched to a gene. The germline V gene supplies CDR1 SGHRS and CDR2 YFSETQ. Worth noting for this clone: The antigen it recognizes is unknown. One base away there is no much larger clone; base qualities are not given.

The clonotype originates from a man between 35 and 55 years old in good health and CMV-seropositive. The chain couples TRBV5-1 to TRBJ2-5; the central 7 bases match TRBD2. The sequenced sample was PBMCs. The nucleotides read TGCGCCAGCAGCTTGTCTCCGGGGGAGGGGGAGACCCAGTACTTC. Translated, this gives CASSLSPGEGETQYF.